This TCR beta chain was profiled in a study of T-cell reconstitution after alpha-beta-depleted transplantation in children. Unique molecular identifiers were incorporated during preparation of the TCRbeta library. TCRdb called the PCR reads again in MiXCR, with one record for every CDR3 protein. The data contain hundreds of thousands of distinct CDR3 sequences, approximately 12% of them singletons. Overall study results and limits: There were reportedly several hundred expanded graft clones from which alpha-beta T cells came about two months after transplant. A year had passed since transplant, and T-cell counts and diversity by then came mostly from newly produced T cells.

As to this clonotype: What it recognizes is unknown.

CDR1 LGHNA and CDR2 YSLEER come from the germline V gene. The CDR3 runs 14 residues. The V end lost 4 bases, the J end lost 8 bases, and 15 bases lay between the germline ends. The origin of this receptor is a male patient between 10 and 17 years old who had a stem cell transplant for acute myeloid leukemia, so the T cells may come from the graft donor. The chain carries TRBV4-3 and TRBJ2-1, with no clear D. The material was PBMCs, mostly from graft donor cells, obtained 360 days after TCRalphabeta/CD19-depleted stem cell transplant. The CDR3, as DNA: TGCGCCAGCAGCCTCCTGACCCCTGGGGATGAGCAGTTCTTC. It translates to CASSLLTPGDEQFF.